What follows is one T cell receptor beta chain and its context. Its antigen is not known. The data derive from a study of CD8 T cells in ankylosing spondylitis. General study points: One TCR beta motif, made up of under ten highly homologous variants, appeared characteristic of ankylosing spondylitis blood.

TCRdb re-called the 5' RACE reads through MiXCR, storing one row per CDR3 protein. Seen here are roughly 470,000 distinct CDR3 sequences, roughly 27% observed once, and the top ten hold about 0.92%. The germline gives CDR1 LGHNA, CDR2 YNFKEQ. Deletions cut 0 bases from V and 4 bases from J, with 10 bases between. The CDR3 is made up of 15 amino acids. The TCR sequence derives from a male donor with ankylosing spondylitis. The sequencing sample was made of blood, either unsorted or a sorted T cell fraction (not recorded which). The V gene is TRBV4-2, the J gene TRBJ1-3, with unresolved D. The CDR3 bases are TGTGCCAGCAGCCAAGATCCGAGGCTCGGAAACACCATATATTTT. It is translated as CASSQDPRLGNTIYF.